The 14 T cell receptor beta chains listed next were all sequenced from one sample in a study of beta chain features in type 1 diabetes. The sequenced template was cDNA made from the entire isolated RNA. Data came from immunoSEQ multiplex PCR; TCRdb stores just in-frame clones and leaves some out. The sample lists 350,000 or so clones, around 20% occurring once. The sequencing sample was made of naive CD4+ T cells from blood. The receptors were gathered from a woman between 18 and 30 years old in good health.

The chain links TRBV7-9 to TRBJ2-2; TRBD1 might be the D (5 bases). Per the germline V gene, CDR1 is SEHNR and CDR2 is FQNEAQ (reference sequence). Deletions cut 2 bases from V and 4 bases from J, with 5 bases between. The CDR3 extends over 13 amino acids. The CDR3 DNA is TGTGCCAGCAGCTTAAGGGGCACCGGGGAGCTGTTTTTT. Protein: CASSLRGTGELFF.

V gene TRBV4-1 combines with J gene TRBJ1-5; 7 bases fit TRBD1. CDR1 and CDR2 from the germline V gene are MGHRA and YSYEKL. The CDR3 consists of 14 residues. J was trimmed by 7 bases and V by 3 bases; bases with no gene match: 6. CDR3 amino acids: CASSHAQGRQPQHF. As DNA, the CDR3 is TGCGCCAGCAGCCACGCACAGGGGAGACAGCCCCAGCATTTT.

This chain links TRBV6-1 with TRBJ2-7, with 7 bases aligning to TRBD1. The CDR3 covers 14 residues. J lost 2 bases, V lost 5 bases, and 6 bases had no gene match. The germline V gene encodes CDR1 MNHNS and CDR2 SASEGT. CDR3 DNA sequence: TGTGCCAGCAGTCCGACAGGGATTCCCTACGAGCAGTACTTC. Its protein product is CASSPTGIPYEQYF.

The chain combines TRBV7-2 with TRBJ2-7, with TRBD2 matching over 8 bases. The V gene's germline CDR1 is SGHTA and CDR2 FQGNSA. This CDR3 has 13 residues. V gave up 6 bases and J gave up 4 bases; unmatched junction bases: 5. CDR3 region: CASRWIAGYEQYF. CDR3 sequence (DNA): TGTGCCAGCAGGTGGATAGCGGGATACGAGCAGTACTTC. Drawing the rest from reference TRBV7-2 and TRBJ2-7, the complete variable domain is GAGVSQSPSNKVTEKGKDVELRCDPISGHTALYWYRQSLGQGLEFLIYFQGNSAPDKSGLPSDRFSAERTGGSVSTLTIQRTQQEDSAVYLCASRWIAGYEQYFGPGTRLTVT.

This clone was detected a few times. The V gene is TRBV28, the J gene TRBJ1-2; 10 bases match TRBD1. Germline CDR1 MDHEN, CDR2 SYDVKM. This CDR3 comprises 14 residues. V shed 4 bases and J 6 bases; nucleotides not matched to a gene: 5. CDR3 coding DNA: TGTGCCAGCAGTTCGGGACAGGGGACCCATGGCTACACCTTC. It specifies CASSSGQGTHGYTF.

This clone was seen only a few times. The chain couples TRBV5-1 to TRBJ2-7; 7 nucleotides align to TRBD1. Germline V gene sequence: CDR1 SGHRS, CDR2 YFSETQ. V lost 3 bases, J lost 0 bases, and 6 bases stayed unmatched. The CDR3 sequence is 15 residues long. In nucleotides, the CDR3 is TGCGCCAGCAGCTGGCTCAGGGGGATCTCCTACGAGCAGTACTTC. Protein product: CASSWLRGISYEQYF.

This clone was counted only a few times. As DNA, the CDR3 is TGCAGCGTCCTAGCGGGCCCATCAGATACGCAGTATTTT. Translation: CSVLAGPSDTQYF. The chain joins TRBV29-1 to TRBJ2-3, with 8 bases fitting TRBD2. Germline trimming cut 6 bases from V and 4 bases from J; bases unmatched to any gene: 6. The CDR3 length is 13 residues. Germline CDR1 is SQVTM and CDR2 is ANQGSEA.

This clone was picked up a small number of times. The rearrangement links TRBV7-9 to TRBJ2-6, with 9 bases fitting TRBD1. CDR1 is SEHNR, CDR2 FQNEAQ, per germline (reference sequence). The CDR3 extends over 18 amino acids. The V segment lost 1 base and the J segment 1 base; nucleotides outside the gene matches: 5. The CDR3 sequence is CASSLVTGGKSGANVLTF. The CDR3 DNA sequence: TGTGCCAGCAGCTTAGTGACAGGGGGGAAGTCTGGGGCCAACGTCCTGACTTTC.

This clone came up a few times. The rearrangement joins TRBV19 to TRBJ2-1; 10 nucleotides line up with TRBD2. This CDR3 has 14 amino acids. CDR1 and CDR2 from the germline V gene are LNHDA and SQIVND (reference sequence). Trimming cost V 6 bases and J 5 bases; bases outside gene matches: 4. The CDR3 DNA reads as TGTGCCAGTAGCCGACTAGCGGGCGACAATGAGCAGTTCTTC. Its translation: CASSRLAGDNEQFF.

This rearrangement joins TRBV15 to TRBJ1-5, with 9 bases aligning to TRBD1. Germline lookup yields CDR1 LNHNV and CDR2 YYDKDF (reference sequence). CDR3 length equals 16 residues. V was pared by 2 bases and J by 5 bases, with 7 bases of the junction left unmatched. CDR3 sequence: CATSRPGQGSDQPQHF. The CDR3 DNA follows: TGTGCCACCAGCAGACCGGGACAGGGATCTGATCAGCCCCAGCATTTT.

CDR3 nucleotide sequence: TGTGCCTGGGCCAGACAGGGGAATCAGCCCCAGCATTTT. Its protein is CAWARQGNQPQHF. The genes are TRBV30 and TRBJ1-5, with 8 nucleotides matching TRBD1. Unmatched junction bases numbered 4, after V lost 5 bases and J lost 4 bases. The CDR3 contains 13 residues. Per germline, CDR1 GTSNPN and CDR2 SVGIG (reference sequence). Using reference TRBV30 and TRBJ1-5 for the parts outside the CDR3, the full variable domain is SQTIHQWPATLVQPVGSPLSLECTVEGTSNPNLYWYRQAAGRGLQLLFYSVGIGQISSEVPQNLSASRPQDRQFILSSKKLLLSDSGFYLCAWARQGNQPQHFGDGTRLSIL.

This rearrangement joins TRBV29-1 to TRBJ1-5, with a tentative D call TRBD1 (6 bases). V lost 7 bases and J 5 bases, leaving 18 bases between the germline ends. Germline V gene lookup returns CDR1 SQVTM and CDR2 ANQGSEA. The length of the CDR3 is 14 residues. The CDR3 region has the DNA TGCAGCGCCCTGTTGGGGGCTGGGGATCAGCCCCAGCATTTT. As protein: CSALLGAGDQPQHF.

The V gene is TRBV29-1, the J gene TRBJ2-3; D gene ambiguous. CDR1 SQVTM and CDR2 ANQGSEA come from the germline V gene. The CDR3 length is 11 residues. With 5 bases removed from V and 2 bases from J, the gap between germline ends came to 5 bases. This CDR3 reads CSVSTTDTQYF. Here the CDR3 DNA reads TGCAGCGTTTCTACCACAGATACGCAGTATTTT.

This clone has a handful of counts. V is TRBV30 and J is TRBJ2-7, with TRBD2 as a possible D gene (5 bases). The germline V gene has CDR1 GTSNPN and CDR2 SVGIG (reference sequence). This CDR3 has 14 residues. The ends were cut back, 3 bases at V and 3 bases at J, with 15 bases in the middle. This CDR3 reads CAWRDPRAFYEQYF. CDR3 sequence (DNA): TGTGCCTGGAGGGACCCGCGGGCGTTCTACGAGCAGTACTTC.